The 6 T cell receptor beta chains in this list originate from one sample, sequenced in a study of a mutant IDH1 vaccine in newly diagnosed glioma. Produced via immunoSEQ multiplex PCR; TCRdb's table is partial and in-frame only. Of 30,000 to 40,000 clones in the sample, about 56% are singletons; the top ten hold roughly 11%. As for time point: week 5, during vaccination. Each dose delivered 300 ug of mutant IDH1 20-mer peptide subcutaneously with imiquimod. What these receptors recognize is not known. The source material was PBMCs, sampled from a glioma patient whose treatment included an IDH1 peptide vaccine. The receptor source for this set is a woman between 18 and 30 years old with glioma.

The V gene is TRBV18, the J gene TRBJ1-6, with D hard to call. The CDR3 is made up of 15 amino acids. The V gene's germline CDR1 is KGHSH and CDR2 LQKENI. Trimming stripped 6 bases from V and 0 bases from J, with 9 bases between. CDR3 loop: CASSQQSSYNSPLHF. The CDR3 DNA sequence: TGTGCCAGCTCCCAACAGAGCTCCTATAATTCACCCCTCCACTTT.

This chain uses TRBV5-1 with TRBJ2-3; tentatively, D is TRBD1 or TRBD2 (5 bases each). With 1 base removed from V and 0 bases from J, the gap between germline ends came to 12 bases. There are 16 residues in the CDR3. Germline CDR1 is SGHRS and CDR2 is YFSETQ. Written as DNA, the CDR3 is TGCGCCAGCAGCTTGATGGGACGCCTGAGCACAGATACGCAGTATTTT. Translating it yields CASSLMGRLSTDTQYF.

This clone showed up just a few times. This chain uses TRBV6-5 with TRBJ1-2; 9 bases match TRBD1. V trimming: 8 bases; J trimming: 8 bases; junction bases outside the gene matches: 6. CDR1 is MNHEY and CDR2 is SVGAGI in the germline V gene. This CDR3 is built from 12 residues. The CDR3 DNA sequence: TGTGCCAGCCGCCGGGACAGGGAAGGCTACACCTTC. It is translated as CASRRDREGYTF.

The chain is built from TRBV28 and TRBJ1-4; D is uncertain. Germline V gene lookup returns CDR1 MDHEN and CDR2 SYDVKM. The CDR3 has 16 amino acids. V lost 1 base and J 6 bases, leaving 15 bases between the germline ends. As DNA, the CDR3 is TGTGCCAGCAGTTTATCCAGAGGGAGGTTAGATGAAAAACTGTTTTTT. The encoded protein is CASSLSRGRLDEKLFF.

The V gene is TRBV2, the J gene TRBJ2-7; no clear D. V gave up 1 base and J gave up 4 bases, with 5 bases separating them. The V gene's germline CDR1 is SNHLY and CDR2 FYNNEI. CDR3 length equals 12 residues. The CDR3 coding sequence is TGTGCCAGCAGTGAAGAGCCGTACGAGCAGTACTTC. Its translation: CASSEEPYEQYF.

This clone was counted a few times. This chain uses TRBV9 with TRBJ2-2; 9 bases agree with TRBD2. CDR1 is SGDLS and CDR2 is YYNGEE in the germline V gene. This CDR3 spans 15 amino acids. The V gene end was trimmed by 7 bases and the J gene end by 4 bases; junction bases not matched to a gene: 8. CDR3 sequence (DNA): TGTGCCAGCCAAGCGGGAGGAGATTCCACCGGGGAGCTGTTTTTT. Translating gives CASQAGGDSTGELFF.